This record looks at one TCR beta chain sequence and its context. The source of the sample is a study of cytomegalovirus exposure and HLA in healthy donors. The CDR3 contains 15 residues. Per the germline V gene, CDR1 is SQVTM and CDR2 is ANQGSEA. The V and J ends lost 4 bases and 5 bases respectively, with 21 bases between them. The protocol was immunoSEQ multiplex PCR, while the TCRdb copy is restricted to in-frame clones and leaves out a portion. Here the sample spans under 250,000 clones, roughly 87% being singletons. Source material: PBMCs. This receptor was taken from a man aged 18 to 35 in good health and CMV-seropositive. The chain couples TRBV29-1 to TRBJ2-7; D is unclear. The CDR3 spells CSVAEAWLTNHEQYF. The CDR3 DNA follows: TGCAGCGTTGCCGAAGCATGGTTAACGAACCACGAGCAGTACTTC.